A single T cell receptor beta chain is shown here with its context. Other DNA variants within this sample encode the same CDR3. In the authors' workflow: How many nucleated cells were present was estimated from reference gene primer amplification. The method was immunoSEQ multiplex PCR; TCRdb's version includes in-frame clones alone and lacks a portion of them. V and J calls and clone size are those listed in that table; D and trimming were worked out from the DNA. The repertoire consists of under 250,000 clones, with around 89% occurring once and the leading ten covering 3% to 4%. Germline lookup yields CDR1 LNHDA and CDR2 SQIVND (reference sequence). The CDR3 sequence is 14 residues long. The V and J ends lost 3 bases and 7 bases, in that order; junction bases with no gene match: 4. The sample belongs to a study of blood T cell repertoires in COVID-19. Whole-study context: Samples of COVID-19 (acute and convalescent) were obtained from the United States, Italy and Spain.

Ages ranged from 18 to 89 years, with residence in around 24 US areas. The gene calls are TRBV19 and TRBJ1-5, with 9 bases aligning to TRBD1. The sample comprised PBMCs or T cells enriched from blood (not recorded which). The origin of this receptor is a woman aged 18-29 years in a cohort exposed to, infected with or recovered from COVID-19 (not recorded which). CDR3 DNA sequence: TGTGCCAGTAGTATGACAGGGGGTAACCAGCCCCAGCATTTT. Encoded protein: CASSMTGGNQPQHF.